The TCR beta chain described here comes from a study of technical replicates of blood from several donors. Repertoires were generated with immunoSEQ multiplex PCR, while TCRdb's copy carries only in-frame clones and drops some. This repertoire shows tens of thousands of clones, 90% to 95% found once; its top ten account for roughly 4.5%. The ends were cut back, 0 bases at V and 1 base at J, with 21 bases in the middle. Germline V gene sequence: CDR1 LNHNV, CDR2 YYDKDF (reference sequence). The CDR3 spans 19 residues. The sequence was collected from a human donor in good health. Some clones in this sample may be carry-over from other donors' samples. Sequencing used PBMCs. This chain connects TRBV15 to TRBJ1-2; D is perhaps TRBD1 (5 bases). In DNA, the CDR3 is TGTGCCACCAGCAGAGATGTAGGGGATGTACGCAGCCGTAACTATGGCTACACCTTC. This encodes CATSRDVGDVRSRNYGYTF.